Following are 6 T cell receptor beta chains from one sample sequenced in a study of blood T cell repertoires in COVID-19. Repertoires were generated with immunoSEQ multiplex PCR, while TCRdb's copy carries only in-frame clones and drops some. The sample lists 95,000 to 120,000 clones, about 85% occurring once. What was sequenced was peripheral blood. These receptors originate from a human donor in a cohort sampled during active COVID-19.

The CDR3 DNA reads TGTGCCAGCAGTTTAACCCGGGGGACTTCACCCCTCCACTTT. Encoded protein: CASSLTRGTSPLHF. This rearrangement joins TRBV28 to TRBJ1-6, with D perhaps matching TRBD1 (5 bases). V was pared by 2 bases and J by 9 bases, with 11 bases between. CDR3 length equals 14 residues. Germline loops: CDR1 MDHEN, CDR2 SYDVKM.

The chain couples TRBV28 to TRBJ1-2; TRBD1 agrees at 7 bases. This CDR3 has 13 amino acids. The germline V gene encodes CDR1 MDHEN and CDR2 SYDVKM. Trimming cost V 10 bases and J 7 bases; bases outside gene matches: 12. In DNA form, the CDR3 reads TGTGCCACCAAGACTTCGACAGGGAGTGGCTACACCTTC. This gives the protein CATKTSTGSGYTF.

The V and J genes are TRBV5-4 and TRBJ2-3; a weak D match, TRBD1 (6 bases). The length of the CDR3 is 14 residues. Trimming removed 2 bases from V and 3 bases from J, with 10 bases in between. The germline V gene encodes CDR1 SGHNT and CDR2 YYREEE (reference sequence). CDR3 sequence: CASSFQQGTDTQYF. Written as DNA, the CDR3 is TGTGCCAGCAGCTTTCAACAGGGAACAGATACGCAGTATTTT.

V usage is TRBV27 and J usage is TRBJ2-1; D is unclear. The germline V and J ends were trimmed by 5 bases and 9 bases, with 17 bases remaining between them. Per germline, CDR1 MNHEY and CDR2 SMNVEV (reference sequence). This CDR3 has 14 amino acids. The CDR3 sequence: CASSLTTKPLEQFF. CDR3 coding DNA: TGTGCCAGCAGTCTTACTACGAAGCCCCTTGAGCAGTTCTTC.

The chain's CDR3 is CASTSSADTQYF. The DNA for the CDR3 is TGTGCCAGCACCTCCAGTGCAGATACGCAGTATTTT. V gene TRBV6-5 combines with J gene TRBJ2-3; D remains ambiguous. This CDR3 has 12 residues. Germline CDR1 is MNHEY and CDR2 is SVGAGI. V lost 7 bases to trimming and J lost 4 bases, with 9 bases between them.

J is TRBJ2-3 and V is TRBV5-1; unclear D gene. Trimming left V 0 bases short and J 0 bases short, with 11 bases between. Looked up from germline, CDR1 is SGHRS and CDR2 is YFSETQ. There are 16 residues in the CDR3. In DNA form, the CDR3 reads TGCGCCAGCAGCTTGGGCTCGACGACTAGCACAGATACGCAGTATTTT. The encoded protein is CASSLGSTTSTDTQYF.